These 14 T cell receptor beta chains originate from one sample sequenced in a study of T cell responses to AZD1222 COVID-19 vaccine. Method: immunoSEQ multiplex PCR; TCRdb's copy keeps in-frame clones and lacks some. The sample contains around 160,000 clones, about 90% of which appear only once. The sequenced sample was peripheral blood, obtained on day 0 of AZD1222 vaccination. These receptors were collected from an adult in good health.

The chain recombines TRBV28 with TRBJ1-5; D gene unclear. Germline lookup yields CDR1 MDHEN and CDR2 SYDVKM. V lost 2 bases to trimming and J lost 4 bases, with 9 bases between them. CDR3 length equals 14 residues. In DNA, the CDR3 is TGTGCCAGCAGTTTAACGCTAGGGAATCAGCCCCAGCATTTT. This gives the protein CASSLTLGNQPQHF.

This chain links TRBV5-1 with TRBJ1-1; D is unresolved. From germline, CDR1 is SGHRS and CDR2 YFSETQ. With 2 bases removed from V and 3 bases from J, the gap between germline ends came to 11 bases. The length of the CDR3 is 14 residues. CDR3 sequence reads: CASSFFIGDTEAFF. For the CDR3, the DNA is TGCGCCAGCAGCTTTTTCATCGGAGACACTGAAGCTTTCTTT.

This chain links TRBV9 with TRBJ1-2; 7 nucleotides agree with TRBD1. In germline, CDR1 is SGDLS, CDR2 YYNGEE. This CDR3 is 13 amino acids long. V lost 3 bases, J lost 8 bases, and 7 bases stayed unmatched. DNA of the CDR3: TGTGCCAGCAGCGGCAACAGGGGTAGAGGCTACACCTTC. It translates to CASSGNRGRGYTF.

V is TRBV13 and J is TRBJ2-1; tentative D call: TRBD2 (6 bases). CDR1 and CDR2 (germline): PRHDT, FYEKMQ (reference sequence). The germline V and J ends were trimmed by 4 bases and 7 bases, with 17 bases remaining between them. CDR3 length: 15 amino acids. CDR3 loop: CASSSLPSGANEQFF. DNA of the CDR3: TGTGCCAGCAGCTCTCTCCCTTCGGGAGCGAATGAGCAGTTCTTC.

The V and J genes are TRBV28 and TRBJ2-1; no reliable D call. V lost 5 bases and J 1 base, leaving 12 bases between the germline ends. Germline V CDR1 and CDR2: MDHEN, SYDVKM. This CDR3 spans 15 amino acids. CDR3 in amino acids: CASSPVAASYNEQFF. The CDR3 nucleotides are TGTGCCAGCAGTCCCGTGGCGGCATCCTACAATGAGCAGTTCTTC.

The chain is built from TRBV13 and TRBJ2-3; D is unresolved. The CDR3 sequence is 14 residues long. Germline loops: CDR1 PRHDT, CDR2 FYEKMQ (reference sequence). Trimming removed 4 bases from V and 4 bases from J, with 12 bases in between. CDR3 sequence reads: CASSSTGIADTQYF. Written as DNA, the CDR3 is TGTGCCAGCAGCTCCACGGGCATCGCAGATACGCAGTATTTT.

The genes are TRBV6-5 and TRBJ2-5, with 13 positions matching TRBD2. This CDR3 spans 16 amino acids. CDR1 is MNHEY and CDR2 is SVGAGI in the germline V gene. The junction had 2 bases not matched to a gene; V was cut back by 2 bases and J by 2 bases. The CDR3 nucleotides read TGTGCCAGCAGTTACCCGGGACTAGCGGGACAAGAGACCCAGTACTTC. As protein: CASSYPGLAGQETQYF.

This clone was detected only once. J is TRBJ2-3 and V is TRBV7-9; D remains ambiguous. The V gene lost 0 bases and the J gene lost 3 bases, with 19 bases spanning the gap. Germline V gene sequence: CDR1 SEHNR, CDR2 FQNEAQ (reference sequence). The CDR3 runs to 18 residues. This CDR3 is CASSLAGRSEARTDTQYF. As DNA, the CDR3 is TGTGCCAGCAGCTTAGCGGGTAGGAGTGAAGCCCGGACAGATACGCAGTATTTT.

This clone was counted between two and nine times. The V and J genes are TRBV5-1 and TRBJ2-7; D tentatively reads TRBD1 or TRBD2 (5 bases each). With 3 bases removed from V and 3 bases from J, the gap between germline ends came to 10 bases. This CDR3 region has 13 residues. Germline V CDR1 and CDR2: SGHRS, YFSETQ. CDR3 nucleotides: TGCGCCAGCAGCTGGGACCGGGACTACGAGCAGTACTTC. Translating it yields CASSWDRDYEQYF.

The V call is TRBV11-2, the J call TRBJ2-1; 7 bases map to TRBD2. V lost 0 bases to trimming and J lost 11 bases; unmatched junction nucleotides: 7. The CDR3 is 14 amino acids. Germline V gene sequence: CDR1 SGHAT, CDR2 FQNNGV. The CDR3: CASSLERGGIKQFF. In nucleotides, the CDR3 is TGTGCCAGCAGCTTAGAGAGGGGAGGGATCAAGCAGTTCTTC.

The genes are TRBV13 and TRBJ2-6; tentative D call: TRBD1 (6 bases). CDR3 length: 16 amino acids. CDR1 and CDR2 from the germline V gene are PRHDT and FYEKMQ (reference sequence). Trimming took 3 bases from V and 3 from J, leaving 12 bases between them. CDR3 sequence: CASSFMGANGANVLTF. The CDR3 DNA reads as TGTGCCAGCAGCTTTATGGGGGCGAATGGGGCCAACGTCCTGACTTTC.

The CDR3 spells CASSQVAGNTGELFF. In nucleotides, the CDR3 is TGTGCCAGCAGCCAAGTTGCGGGAAACACCGGGGAGCTGTTTTTT. The chain uses TRBV3-1 (or the pseudogene TRBV3-2) and TRBJ2-2, with D possibly matching TRBD2 (6 bases). The CDR3 contains 15 residues. The germline CDR1 and CDR2 sequences are LGHDT and YNNKEL (reference sequence). The germline V and J ends were trimmed by 1 base and 2 bases, with 8 bases remaining between them.

The gene calls are TRBV5-6 and TRBJ2-7; the D is unclear. The CDR3 consists of 12 residues. Germline values: CDR1 SGHDT, CDR2 YYEEEE. With 4 bases removed from V and 4 bases from J, the gap between germline ends came to 9 bases. CDR3 coding DNA: TGTGCCAGCAGCCAAGGGTATTACGAGCAGTACTTC. Translation: CASSQGYYEQYF.

Turning to this clone: Other DNA sequences in the same sample also yield this CDR3. The J gene is TRBJ1-2, the V gene TRBV20-1; D remains unclear. CDR1 and CDR2 from the germline V gene are DFQATT and SNEGSKA (reference sequence). This CDR3 spans 11 amino acids. The V gene lost 4 bases and the J gene lost 4 bases, with 7 bases spanning the gap. CDR3 DNA: TGCAGTGCTACAGGCGGCTATGGCTACACCTTC. Translated: CSATGGYGYTF.